This TCR beta chain originates from a study of blood T cell repertoires in COVID-19. Study as a whole: COVID-19 samples from acute and convalescent phases originated in the United States, Italy and Spain. T cells, B-cell-depleted T cells, or PBMCs supplied cDNA or gDNA.

The germline V gene has CDR1 SGHRS and CDR2 YFSETQ. V lost 2 bases and J 1 base, leaving 16 bases between the germline ends. The CDR3 loop spans 16 amino acids. As processed by the authors: Amplification with reference gene primers provided the estimates of nucleated cell counts. Here immunoSEQ multiplex PCR was the method, and the copy in TCRdb shows in-frame clones only, minus some. V and J calls and clone size follow that table, whereas D and trimming were derived from the DNA. The sample lists hundreds of thousands of clones, roughly 87% occurring once. This TCR derives from a man aged 55-75 years who had recovered from COVID-19. Sequenced input: peripheral blood. The V gene is TRBV5-1, the J gene TRBJ2-7; tentatively, D is TRBD1 (6 bases). The DNA for the CDR3 is TGCGCCAGCAGCTTAAACCAGGGGATACGTTCCTACGAGCAGTACTTC. This gives the protein CASSLNQGIRSYEQYF.